This TCR beta chain is drawn from a study of T cell changes during pregnancy in multiple sclerosis. CDR3 length: 14 amino acids. Germline V lookup: CDR1 SGHTA, CDR2 FQGNSA. Trimming cost V 5 bases and J 3 bases, with 12 bases left between them. Method: immunoSEQ multiplex PCR; TCRdb's copy keeps in-frame clones and lacks some. The table includes around 51,000 clones, 85% to 95% detected once. The chain combines TRBV7-2 with TRBJ2-3; tentative D call: TRBD2 (6 bases). This specimen consisted of CD4+ T cells from peripheral blood mononuclear cells, obtained in the second trimester of pregnancy. The TCR was taken from a female donor with multiple sclerosis, enrolled in a pregnancy study. CDR3 in DNA: TGTGCCAGCAGCCGGGGAGGTTCGACAGATACGCAGTATTTT. Its translation: CASSRGGSTDTQYF.